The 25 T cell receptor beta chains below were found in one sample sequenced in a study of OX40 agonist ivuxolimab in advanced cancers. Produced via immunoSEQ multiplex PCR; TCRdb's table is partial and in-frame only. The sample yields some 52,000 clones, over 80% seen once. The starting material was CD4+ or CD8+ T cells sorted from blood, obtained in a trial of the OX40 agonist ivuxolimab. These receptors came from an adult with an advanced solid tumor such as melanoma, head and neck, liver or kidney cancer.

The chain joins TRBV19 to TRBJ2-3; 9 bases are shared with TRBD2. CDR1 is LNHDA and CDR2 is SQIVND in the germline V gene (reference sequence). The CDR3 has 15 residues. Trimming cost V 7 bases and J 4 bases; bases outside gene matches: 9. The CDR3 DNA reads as TGTGCCAGTACCGATGGTGGGACTAGCTCAGATACGCAGTATTTT. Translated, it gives CASTDGGTSSDTQYF. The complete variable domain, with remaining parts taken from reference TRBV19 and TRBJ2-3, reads DGGITQSPKYLFRKEGQNVTLSCEQNLNHDAMYWYRQDPGQGLRLIYYSQIVNDFQKGDIAEGYSVSREKKESFPLTVTSAQKNPTAFYLCASTDGGTSSDTQYFGPGTRLTVL.

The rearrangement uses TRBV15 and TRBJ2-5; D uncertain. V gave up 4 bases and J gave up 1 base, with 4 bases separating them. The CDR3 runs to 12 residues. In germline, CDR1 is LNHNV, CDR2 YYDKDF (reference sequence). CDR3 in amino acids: CATSKFQETQYF. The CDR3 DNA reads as TGTGCCACCAGCAAGTTCCAAGAGACCCAGTACTTC.

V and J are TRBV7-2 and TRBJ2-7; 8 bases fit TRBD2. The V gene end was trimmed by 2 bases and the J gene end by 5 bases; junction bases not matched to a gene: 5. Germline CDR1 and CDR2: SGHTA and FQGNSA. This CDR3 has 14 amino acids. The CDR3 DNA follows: TGTGCCAGCAGCTTAAGGGCGGGGGGAGACGAGCAGTACTTC. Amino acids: CASSLRAGGDEQYF.

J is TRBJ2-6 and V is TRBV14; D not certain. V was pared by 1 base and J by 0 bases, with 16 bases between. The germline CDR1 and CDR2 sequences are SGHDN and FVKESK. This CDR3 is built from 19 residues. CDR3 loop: CASSQGPWQESSGANVLTF. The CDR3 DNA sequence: TGTGCCAGCAGCCAAGGACCGTGGCAGGAAAGCTCTGGGGCCAACGTCCTGACTTTC.

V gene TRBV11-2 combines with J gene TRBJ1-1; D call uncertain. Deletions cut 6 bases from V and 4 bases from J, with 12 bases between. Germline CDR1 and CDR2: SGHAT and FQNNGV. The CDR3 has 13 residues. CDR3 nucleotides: TGTGCCAGCAGTTTCGACCGTGGCACTGAAGCTTTCTTT. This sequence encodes CASSFDRGTEAFF.

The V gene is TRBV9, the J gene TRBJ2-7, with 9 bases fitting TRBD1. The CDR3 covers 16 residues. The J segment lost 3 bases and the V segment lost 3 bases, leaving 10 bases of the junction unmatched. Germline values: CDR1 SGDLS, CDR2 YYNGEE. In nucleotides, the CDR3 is TGTGCCAGCAGCGGACCTACAGGGGGCCGTTACTACGAGCAGTACTTC. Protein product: CASSGPTGGRYYEQYF.

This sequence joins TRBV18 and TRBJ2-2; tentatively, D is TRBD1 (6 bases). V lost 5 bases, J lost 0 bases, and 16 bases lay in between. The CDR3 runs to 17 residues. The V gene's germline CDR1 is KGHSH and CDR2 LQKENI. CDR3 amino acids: CASSSPGDTANTGELFF. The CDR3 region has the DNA TGTGCCAGCTCATCCCCAGGGGACACCGCGAACACCGGGGAGCTGTTTTTT.

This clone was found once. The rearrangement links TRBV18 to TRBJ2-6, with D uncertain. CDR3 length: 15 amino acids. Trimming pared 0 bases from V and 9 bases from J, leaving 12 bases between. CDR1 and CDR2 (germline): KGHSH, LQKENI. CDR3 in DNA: TGTGCCAGCTCACCACCGAGCCAGGAGCTCAACGTCCTGACTTTC. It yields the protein CASSPPSQELNVLTF.

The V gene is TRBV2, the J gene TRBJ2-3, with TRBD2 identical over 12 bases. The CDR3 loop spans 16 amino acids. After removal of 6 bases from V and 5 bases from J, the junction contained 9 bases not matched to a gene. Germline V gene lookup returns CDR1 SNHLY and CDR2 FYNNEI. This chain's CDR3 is CASSRLAGDLRDTQYF. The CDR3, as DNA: TGTGCCAGCAGCCGACTAGCGGGGGACCTTAGAGATACGCAGTATTTT.

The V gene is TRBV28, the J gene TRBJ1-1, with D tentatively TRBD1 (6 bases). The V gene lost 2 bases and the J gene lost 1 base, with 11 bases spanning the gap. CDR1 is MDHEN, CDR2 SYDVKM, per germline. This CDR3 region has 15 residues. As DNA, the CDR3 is TGTGCCAGCAGTTTAAGGGGGGCCTCGAACACTGAAGCTTTCTTT. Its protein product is CASSLRGASNTEAFF.

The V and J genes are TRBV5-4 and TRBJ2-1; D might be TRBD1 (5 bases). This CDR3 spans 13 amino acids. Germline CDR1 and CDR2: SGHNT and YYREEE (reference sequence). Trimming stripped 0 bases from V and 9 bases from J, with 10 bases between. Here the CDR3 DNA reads TGTGCCAGCAGCTTGGGACAAAGGGGTGAGCAGTTCTTC. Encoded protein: CASSLGQRGEQFF.

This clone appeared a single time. This chain's CDR3 is CASSGGLAGQETQYF. CDR3 in DNA: TGTGCCAGCAGTGGGGGACTAGCGGGGCAAGAGACCCAGTACTTC. The chain couples TRBV7-9 to TRBJ2-5; TRBD2 aligns across 13 bases. J gave up 2 bases and V 6 bases, and 3 bases lay outside the gene matches. Germline lookup yields CDR1 SEHNR and CDR2 FQNEAQ (reference sequence). This CDR3 has 15 amino acids. The full variable domain, in which reference TRBV7-9 and TRBJ2-5 provide the parts outside the CDR3, is DTGVSQNPRHKITKRGQNVTFRCDPISEHNRLYWYRQTLGQGPEFLTYFQNEAQLEKSRLLSDRFSAERPKGSFSTLEIQRTEQGDSAMYLCASSGGLAGQETQYFGPGTRLLVL.

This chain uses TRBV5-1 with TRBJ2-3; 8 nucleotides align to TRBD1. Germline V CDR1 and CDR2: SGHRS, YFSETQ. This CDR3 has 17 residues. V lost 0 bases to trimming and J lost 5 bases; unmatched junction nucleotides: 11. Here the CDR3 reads CASSLVQGAVQGDTQYF. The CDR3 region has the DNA TGCGCCAGCAGCTTGGTCCAGGGGGCGGTGCAGGGAGATACGCAGTATTTT.

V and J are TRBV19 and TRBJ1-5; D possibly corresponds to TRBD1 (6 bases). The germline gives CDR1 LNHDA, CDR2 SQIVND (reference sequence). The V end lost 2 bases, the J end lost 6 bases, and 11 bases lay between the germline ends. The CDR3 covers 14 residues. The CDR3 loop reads CASSISGGFQPQHF. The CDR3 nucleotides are TGTGCCAGTAGTATATCCGGGGGCTTTCAGCCCCAGCATTTT. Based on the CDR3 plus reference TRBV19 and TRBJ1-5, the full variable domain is DGGITQSPKYLFRKEGQNVTLSCEQNLNHDAMYWYRQDPGQGLRLIYYSQIVNDFQKGDIAEGYSVSREKKESFPLTVTSAQKNPTAFYLCASSISGGFQPQHFGDGTRLSIL.

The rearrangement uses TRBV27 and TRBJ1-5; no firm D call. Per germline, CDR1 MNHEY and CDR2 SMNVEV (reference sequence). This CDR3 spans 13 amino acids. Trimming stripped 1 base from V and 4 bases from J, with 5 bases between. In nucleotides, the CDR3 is TGTGCCAGCAGTTTATTCGGTAATCAGCCCCAGCATTTT. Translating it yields CASSLFGNQPQHF.

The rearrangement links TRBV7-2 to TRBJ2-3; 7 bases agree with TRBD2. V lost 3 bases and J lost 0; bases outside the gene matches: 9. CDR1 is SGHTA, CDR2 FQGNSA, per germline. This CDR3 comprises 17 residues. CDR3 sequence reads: CASSFSTGEGSTDTQYF. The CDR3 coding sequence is TGTGCCAGCAGCTTCTCGACCGGGGAGGGAAGCACAGATACGCAGTATTTT.

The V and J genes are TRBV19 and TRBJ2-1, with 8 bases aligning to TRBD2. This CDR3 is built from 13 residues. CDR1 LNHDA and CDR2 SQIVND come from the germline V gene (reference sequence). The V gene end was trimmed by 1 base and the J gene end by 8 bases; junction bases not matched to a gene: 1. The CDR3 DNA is TGTGCCAGTAGTATAGGTAGCGGGGATGAGCAGTTCTTC. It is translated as CASSIGSGDEQFF.

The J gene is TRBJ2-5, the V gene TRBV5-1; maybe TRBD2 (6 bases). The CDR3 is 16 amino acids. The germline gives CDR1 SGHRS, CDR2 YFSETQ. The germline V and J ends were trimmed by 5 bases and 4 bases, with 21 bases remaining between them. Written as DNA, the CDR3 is TGCGCCAGCAGGATTAATACCGGGAGTCGAGGAGAGACCCAGTACTTC. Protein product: CASRINTGSRGETQYF.

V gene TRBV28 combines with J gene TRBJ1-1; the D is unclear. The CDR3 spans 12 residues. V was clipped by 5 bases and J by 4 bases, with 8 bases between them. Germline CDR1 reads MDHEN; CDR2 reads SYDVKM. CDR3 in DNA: TGTGCCAGCAGTCTTCATTCCACTGAAGCTTTCTTT. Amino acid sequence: CASSLHSTEAFF.

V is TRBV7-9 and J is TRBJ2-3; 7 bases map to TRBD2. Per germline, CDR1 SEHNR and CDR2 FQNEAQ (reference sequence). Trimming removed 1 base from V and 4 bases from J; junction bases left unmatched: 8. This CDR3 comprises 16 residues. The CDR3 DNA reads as TGTGCCAGCAGCTTAGGGCGGGGGATAGTCGCAGATACGCAGTATTTT. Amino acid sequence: CASSLGRGIVADTQYF.

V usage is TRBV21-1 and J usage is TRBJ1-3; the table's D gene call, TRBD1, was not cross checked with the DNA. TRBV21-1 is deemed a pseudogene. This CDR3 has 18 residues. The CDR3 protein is CASSKTQLLGQGGNTIYF. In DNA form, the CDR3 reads TGTGCCAGCAGCAAAACCCAACTCCTCGGACAAGGCGGAAACACCATATATTTT.

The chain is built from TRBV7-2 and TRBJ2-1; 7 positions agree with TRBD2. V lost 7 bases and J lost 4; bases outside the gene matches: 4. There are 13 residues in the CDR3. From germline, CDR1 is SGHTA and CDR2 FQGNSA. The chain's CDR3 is CASTSGPYNEQFF. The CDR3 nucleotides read TGTGCCAGCACTAGCGGACCGTACAATGAGCAGTTCTTC.

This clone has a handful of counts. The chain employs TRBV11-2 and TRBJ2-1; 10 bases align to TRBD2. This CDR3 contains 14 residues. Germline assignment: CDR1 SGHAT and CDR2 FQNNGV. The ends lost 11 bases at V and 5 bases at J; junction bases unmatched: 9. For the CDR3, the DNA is TGTGCCTGCCGTAGGAGCGGGGGGGACAATGAGCAGTTCTTC. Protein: CACRRSGGDNEQFF.

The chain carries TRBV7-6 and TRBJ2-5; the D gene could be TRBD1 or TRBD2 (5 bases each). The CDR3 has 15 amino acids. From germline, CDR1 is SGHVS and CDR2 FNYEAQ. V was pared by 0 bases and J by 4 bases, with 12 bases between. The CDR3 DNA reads TGTGCCAGCAGCTTAGCGTTTGGGGGTGGAGAGACCCAGTACTTC. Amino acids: CASSLAFGGGETQYF.

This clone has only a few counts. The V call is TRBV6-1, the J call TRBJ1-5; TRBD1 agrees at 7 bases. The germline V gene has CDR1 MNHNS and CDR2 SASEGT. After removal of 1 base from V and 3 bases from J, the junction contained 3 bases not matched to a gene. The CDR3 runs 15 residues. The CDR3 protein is CASSEGGGDNQPQHF. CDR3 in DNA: TGTGCCAGCAGTGAAGGAGGGGGCGACAATCAGCCCCAGCATTTT.